Following are 27 T cell receptor beta chains from one sample sequenced in a study of T cells in Graves' hyperthyroidism and ophthalmopathy. Using RNA transcripts as the source, TCR beta CDR3 regions were amplified. Researchers ran a first-round RT-PCR on the TCR CDR3 using the HTBI primer set. TCRdb processed the multiplex PCR reads anew with MiXCR; each CDR3 protein has one entry. Found here are 550,000 to 850,000 distinct CDR3 sequences, about 19% of them singletons; the top ten hold over 15%. The sequenced sample consisted of blood. These receptors all stem from a woman in her 50s with Graves' hyperthyroidism that later progressed to Graves' ophthalmopathy.

This clonotype occurred a few times. The rearrangement joins TRBV20-1 to TRBJ1-2; TRBD1 agrees at 9 bases. This CDR3 region has 19 residues. Trimming took 0 bases from V and 1 from J; bases not matched to a gene: 15. Germline CDR1 and CDR2: DFQATT and SNEGSKA (reference sequence). The DNA of the CDR3 is TGCAGTGCTAGAGATCTGGTTGGGGGACAGGGCAACATTAACTATGGCTACACCTTC. It is translated as CSARDLVGGQGNINYGYTF.

This clonotype was counted between two and nine times. The rearrangement uses TRBV9 and TRBJ1-1, with a possible D match to TRBD1 (6 bases). Deletions cut 4 bases from V and 2 bases from J, with 21 bases between. This CDR3 comprises 17 residues. Germline V lookup: CDR1 SGDLS, CDR2 YYNGEE. CDR3 amino acids: CASSRRLDGQRNTEAFF. The CDR3 coding sequence is TGTGCCAGCAGCCGTAGGCTTGATGGACAGAGAAACACTGAAGCTTTCTTT.

This clonotype was recorded a few times. The CDR3 protein is CASRPGRLNYGYTF. The CDR3 DNA is TGTGCCAGCAGACCAGGACGGCTGAACTATGGCTACACCTTC. This sequence joins TRBV27 and TRBJ1-2; D unclear. This CDR3 region has 14 residues. V was cut by 6 bases and J by 2 bases, with 13 bases left in between. Germline CDR1 MNHEY, CDR2 SMNVEV (reference sequence).

As for this clonotype: A much larger clone differs by one base, so this may be a read error. The rearrangement links TRBV5-6 to TRBJ2-7; 8 positions agree with TRBD2. Germline loops: CDR1 SGHDT, CDR2 YYEEEE. The CDR3 has 14 residues. Trimming took 2 bases from V and 2 from J; bases not matched to a gene: 3. Here the CDR3 DNA reads TGTGCCAGCAGCTTTAGCGGGGCTACCTACGAGCAGTACTTC. As protein: CASSFSGATYEQYF.

This clonotype was detected only a few times. The chain is built from TRBV7-9 and TRBJ2-7; D gene ambiguous. This CDR3 has 12 amino acids. Germline V lookup: CDR1 SEHNR, CDR2 FQNEAQ (reference sequence). Trimming removed 2 bases from V and 5 bases from J, with 7 bases in between. DNA for the CDR3: TGTGCCAGCAGCTTATCCGATAACGAGCAGTACTTC. It codes for CASSLSDNEQYF.

This chain connects TRBV6-1 to TRBJ2-5; a weak D match, TRBD2 (7 bases). The CDR3 has 17 amino acids. V was cut by 6 bases and J by 3 bases, with 23 bases left in between. The germline V gene has CDR1 MNHNS and CDR2 SASEGT. The CDR3 sequence: CASSWTAGQGREETQYF. The DNA for the CDR3 is TGTGCCAGCAGCTGGACAGCGGGGCAAGGTCGGGAAGAGACCCAGTACTTC.

The chain links TRBV6-1 to TRBJ2-4; D is perhaps TRBD1 or TRBD2 (5 bases each). Germline CDR1 and CDR2: MNHNS and SASEGT. This CDR3 contains 13 residues. With 5 bases removed from V and 7 bases from J, the gap between germline ends came to 12 bases. This chain's CDR3 is CASSKWGWNIQYF. The CDR3 bases are TGTGCCAGCAGTAAATGGGGGTGGAACATTCAGTACTTC.

This clonotype was seen more than once but under ten times. The genes are TRBV7-9 and TRBJ2-3, with D possibly matching TRBD1 (5 bases). Trimming pared 7 bases from V and 2 bases from J, leaving 13 bases between. There are 14 residues in the CDR3. CDR1 is SEHNR, CDR2 FQNEAQ, per germline (reference sequence). CDR3 nucleotides: TGTGCCAGCAATCTGGGGCCGGACACAGATACGCAGTATTTT. As protein: CASNLGPDTDTQYF.

This chain uses TRBV10-3 with TRBJ1-1, with a possible D match to TRBD1 (6 bases). CDR3 length: 17 amino acids. CDR1 and CDR2 from the germline V gene are ENHRY and SYGVKD. The V end lost 2 bases, the J end lost 4 bases, and 20 bases lay between the germline ends. This CDR3 is CAISEALPGATITEAFF. In DNA form, the CDR3 reads TGTGCCATCAGTGAGGCCCTCCCAGGGGCCACCATCACTGAAGCTTTCTTT.

The gene calls are TRBV29-1 and TRBJ1-2; D not resolved. The CDR3 consists of 13 residues. Trimming took off 3 bases at V and 4 bases at J, with 12 bases between the two ends. Germline CDR1 SQVTM, CDR2 ANQGSEA. The CDR3 DNA follows: TGCAGCGTTGATCCGGGAGGTGGCTATGGCTACACCTTC. Translated, it gives CSVDPGGGYGYTF.

This clonotype was found once. The chain employs TRBV4-1 and TRBJ1-4, with TRBD1 matching 9 bases. Unmatched junction bases numbered 9, after V lost 3 bases and J lost 7 bases. Germline CDR1 reads MGHRA; CDR2 reads YSYEKL. The CDR3 totals 16 residues. The CDR3 reads CASSHVTGTGLEKLFF. The CDR3 DNA is TGCGCCAGCAGCCATGTAACCGGGACAGGGCTTGAAAAACTGTTTTTT.

The chain employs TRBV6-1 and TRBJ2-7, with a possible D match to TRBD1 (5 bases). With 0 bases removed from V and 1 base from J, the gap between germline ends came to 13 bases. The CDR3 has 16 residues. CDR1 is MNHNS and CDR2 is SASEGT in the germline V gene. As DNA, the CDR3 is TGTGCCAGCAGTGAAGCGCTTTGGACACAGTCCTACGAGCAGTACTTC. Translation gives CASSEALWTQSYEQYF.

This chain joins TRBV12-3 or TRBV12-4 and TRBJ1-3; perhaps TRBD1 as D (6 bases). This CDR3 is 14 amino acids long. Between the trimmed V and J ends, which lost 6 bases and 2 bases, there was a span of 11 bases. The CDR3, as DNA: TGTGCCAGCAGAGGGGGGATCACTGGAAACACCATATATTTT. It yields the protein CASRGGITGNTIYF.

The chain has TRBV10-3 and TRBJ2-1; perhaps D is TRBD1 or TRBD2 (6 bases each). Deletions cut 6 bases from V and 7 bases from J, with 19 bases between. Germline V gene data show CDR1 as ENHRY and CDR2 as SYGVKD. The CDR3 is made up of 15 amino acids. CDR3 bases: TGTGCCATCAGCGCCATAGGGGGGTCGAGGAATGAGCAGTTCTTC. As protein: CAISAIGGSRNEQFF.

V gene TRBV12-5 combines with J gene TRBJ2-1, with 8 bases lining up with TRBD2. V lost 6 bases to trimming and J lost 7 bases; unmatched junction nucleotides: 8. From germline, CDR1 is LGHNT and CDR2 FRNRAP. The CDR3 is 14 amino acids. CDR3 nucleotide sequence: TGTGCTAGTGGCCCGGGGGGGCCGGTGAATGAGCAGTTCTTC. This translates into CASGPGGPVNEQFF. The variable domain in full, completed from reference TRBV12-5 and TRBJ2-1, reads DARVTQTPRHKVTEMGQEVTMRCQPILGHNTVFWYRQTMMQGLELLAYFRNRAPLDDSGMPKDRFSAEMPDATLATLKIQPSEPRDSAVYFCASGPGGPVNEQFFGPGTRLTVL.

This clonotype was detected many times. V usage is TRBV5-1 and J usage is TRBJ2-6; D is unclear. V lost 6 bases and J 3 bases, leaving 10 bases between the germline ends. The CDR3 is 14 amino acids. Germline values: CDR1 SGHRS, CDR2 YFSETQ. Here the CDR3 DNA reads TGCGCCAGCAACGAAGTAAATGGGGCCAACGTCCTGACTTTC. Protein product: CASNEVNGANVLTF.

This clonotype occurred a few times. This chain links TRBV4-1 with TRBJ1-3; D is ambiguous. CDR3 length: 12 residues. The germline V gene has CDR1 MGHRA and CDR2 YSYEKL. The V gene lost 3 bases and the J gene lost 2 bases, with 2 bases spanning the gap. CDR3 sequence: CASSQPGNTIYF. CDR3 DNA sequence: TGCGCCAGCAGCCAGCCTGGAAACACCATATATTTT.

The table lists this clonotype with a few counts. The chain uses TRBV20-1 and TRBJ2-7; D is uncertain. Germline CDR1 reads DFQATT; CDR2 reads SNEGSKA (reference sequence). The CDR3 has 8 amino acids. V lost 6 bases to trimming and J lost 8 bases, with 5 bases between them. CDR3 nucleotide sequence: TGCAGTGCGGGGAAGCAGTACTTC. Its translation: CSAGKQYF.

The chain uses TRBV27 and TRBJ1-3; no definite D call. Trimming cost V 0 bases and J 2 bases, with 5 bases left between them. The length of the CDR3 is 14 residues. Germline V lookup: CDR1 MNHEY, CDR2 SMNVEV (reference sequence). DNA of the CDR3: TGTGCCAGCAGTTTATCGAAGGCTGGAAACACCATATATTTT. It specifies CASSLSKAGNTIYF.

Many counts were recorded for this clonotype. The chain uses TRBV20-1 and TRBJ1-1; TRBD1 agrees at 11 bases. The CDR3 covers 13 residues. V lost 5 bases and J lost 5; bases outside the gene matches: 4. Germline-derived CDR1 and CDR2 are DFQATT and SNEGSKA (reference sequence). This chain's CDR3 is CSAWTGGTTEAFF. The CDR3 nucleotides read TGCAGTGCTTGGACAGGGGGCACAACTGAAGCTTTCTTT.

This clonotype appeared many times. The chain has TRBV11-2 and TRBJ1-2, with TRBD1 identical over 7 bases. Germline values: CDR1 SGHAT, CDR2 FQNNGV. V gave up 0 bases and J gave up 4 bases; unmatched junction bases: 8. The CDR3 consists of 16 residues. The CDR3: CASSLDPDREGYGYTF. Written as DNA, the CDR3 is TGTGCCAGCAGCTTAGACCCCGACAGGGAGGGCTATGGCTACACCTTC.

This clonotype occurred a few times. The CDR3 DNA is TGTGCCAGTAGTATTAGCTCCACGCTGAACACTGAAGCTTTCTTT. It is translated as CASSISSTLNTEAFF. The V and J genes are TRBV19 and TRBJ1-1; D is unclear. This CDR3 is 15 amino acids long. CDR1 is LNHDA, CDR2 SQIVND, per germline (reference sequence). Trimming left V 3 bases short and J 0 bases short, with 11 bases between.

In this sample, this clonotype turned up a few times. V and J are TRBV5-1 and TRBJ2-5; the D is unclear. Per germline, CDR1 SGHRS and CDR2 YFSETQ. Trimming pared 2 bases from V and 12 bases from J, leaving 11 bases between. CDR3 length: 11 residues. For the CDR3, the DNA is TGCGCCAGCAGCTTCGAGAACCTAGAGTACTTC. Residues: CASSFENLEYF.

This clonotype was observed a handful of times. The chain recombines TRBV20-1 with TRBJ2-2; TRBD2 is a possible D gene (5 bases). Germline CDR1 and CDR2: DFQATT and SNEGSKA (reference sequence). Trimming cost V 5 bases and J 7 bases, with 17 bases left between them. There are 14 residues in the CDR3. The CDR3 sequence: CSARMRATIGELFF. The CDR3 DNA reads as TGCAGTGCTCGTATGCGGGCAACGATCGGGGAGCTGTTTTTT.

This clonotype was found many times. The chain carries TRBV18 and TRBJ1-2; TRBD1 matches at 7 bases. Germline trimming cut 4 bases from V and 6 bases from J; bases unmatched to any gene: 8. Germline CDR1 reads KGHSH; CDR2 reads LQKENI. The CDR3 is 14 amino acids. The CDR3 spells CASSRQGQEDGYTF. CDR3 coding DNA: TGTGCCAGCTCACGACAGGGCCAGGAGGATGGCTACACCTTC.

Regarding this clonotype: One junction end does not reproduce the germline sequence, and a read error may be involved. The chain carries TRBV5-1 and TRBJ2-1, with 10 bases that match TRBD2. The CDR3 totals 15 residues. The germline V gene encodes CDR1 SGHRS and CDR2 YFSETQ. This CDR3 reads CASSPLAGAENEQFF. CDR3 bases: TGTGCCAGCAGTCCTCTAGCGGGAGCCGAAAATGAGCAGTTCTTC.

This clonotype was counted at least ten times. The genes are TRBV2 and TRBJ2-2; D unresolved. CDR1 SNHLY and CDR2 FYNNEI come from the germline V gene. The CDR3 covers 14 residues. Trimming stripped 2 bases from V and 6 bases from J, with 10 bases between. CDR3 nucleotides: TGTGCCAGCAGTGAATCTTGGGGATCCGGGGAGCTGTTTTTT. It encodes CASSESWGSGELFF.